Listed below are T cell receptor beta chains from one sample, sequenced in a study of T cell responses to AZD1222 COVID-19 vaccine. Generated by immunoSEQ multiplex PCR, the TCRdb table keeps only in-frame clones and is missing some. The sample yields over 100,000 clones, 85% to 90% seen once. Sequencing was performed on peripheral blood, taken on day 0 of AZD1222 vaccination. These TCRs come from an adult in good health. CDR3s include the opening cysteine and the closing phenylalanine or tryptophan. A D gene is named only where the DNA matches it firmly. Expanded clones are given a class, and other clones once, few, many or no size at all.

>TRBJ2-7|TRBV5-1|TRBD2|.
CASSPGLAPYEQYF
TGCGCCAGCAGCCCGGGACTAGCACCCTACGAGCAGTACTTC
>TRBJ1-4|TRBV19|TRBD1|.
CPPRSTGENEKLFF
TGCCCACCCCGGTCGACAGGGGAGAATGAAAAACTGTTTTTT
>TRBJ2-3|TRBV7-9|.|.
CASSLSTGIKEDTQYF
TGTGCCAGCAGCTTGTCGACCGGAATTAAGGAAGATACGCAGTATTTT
>TRBJ1-3|TRBV19|.|few
CASSAQPTSGPGNTIYF
TGTGCCAGTAGTGCCCAGCCTACCTCAGGACCTGGAAACACCATATATTTT
>TRBJ1-1|TRBV12-2|.|.
CASRPYELAFF
TGTGCAAGTCGCCCCTACGAGTTGGCTTTCTTT
>TRBJ1-5|TRBV19|.|.
CATKPPGTKRNQPQHF
TGTGCCACCAAGCCACCCGGAACCAAACGAAATCAGCCCCAGCATTTT
>TRBJ1-2|TRBV28|.|.
CASSLSGSYGYTF
TGTGCCAGCAGTTTGTCAGGAAGCTATGGCTACACCTTC
>TRBJ1-2|TRBV5-4|TRBD1|.
CASSPGTALANYGYTF
TGTGCCAGCAGCCCCGGGACAGCCCTCGCCAACTATGGCTACACCTTC
>TRBJ1-4|TRBV5-1|.|.
CASSWAPGEKLFF
TGCGCCAGCAGCTGGGCCCCCGGAGAAAAACTGTTTTTT
>TRBJ2-1|TRBV5-1|.|.
CASGPGGGSYNEQFF
TGCGCCAGCGGTCCAGGGGGCGGGAGCTACAATGAGCAGTTCTTC
>TRBJ1-1|TRBV7-8|.|.
CASSLALRGTEAFF
TGTGCCAGCAGCTTAGCCCTAAGGGGCACTGAAGCTTTCTTT
>TRBJ2-5|TRBV11-3|.|.
CASSLEEGGRETQYF
TGTGCCAGCAGCTTAGAGGAGGGGGGCCGAGAGACCCAGTACTTC
>TRBJ1-1|TRBV12-3/TRBV12-4|.|.
CASSLGTVEAFF
TGTGCCAGCAGTTTGGGGACGGTTGAAGCTTTCTTT
>TRBJ2-2|TRBV7-6|.|.
CASSLAGGSGELFF
TGTGCCAGCAGCTTAGCCGGGGGAAGCGGGGAGCTGTTTTTT
>TRBJ1-1|TRBV7-3|TRBD1|.
CASKTIGRTGGALDTEAFF
TGTGCCAGCAAGACTATAGGCCGGACAGGGGGCGCTCTGGACACTGAAGCTTTCTTT
>TRBJ2-2|TRBV14|.|.
CASSPQNTGELFF
TGTGCCAGCAGCCCCCAGAACACCGGGGAGCTGTTTTTT
>TRBJ2-7|TRBV6-5|TRBD1|few
CASSRDRKGEQYF
TGTGCCAGCAGCCGGGACAGGAAGGGAGAGCAGTACTTC
>TRBJ2-2|TRBV29-1|TRBD2|.
CSVGTSANTGELFF
TGCAGCGTCGGGACTAGCGCGAACACCGGGGAGCTGTTTTTT
>TRBJ2-7|TRBV7-3|TRBD2|.
CASSLGTSTSKHF
TGTGCCAGCAGCTTAGGGACGTCGACTAGCAAGCACTTC
>TRBJ2-7|TRBV28|TRBD1|.
CASSPGTGGYEQYF
TGTGCCAGCAGTCCCGGGACAGGGGGTTACGAGCAGTACTTC
>TRBJ1-1|TRBV5-4|.|.
CASNSFVGSPLGTEAFF
TGTGCCAGCAACTCGTTCGTGGGCAGCCCATTGGGCACTGAAGCTTTCTTT
>TRBJ1-3|TRBV19|.|once
CASRPPSDGGNTIYF
TGTGCCAGTAGGCCCCCTAGCGACGGGGGAAACACCATATATTTT
>TRBJ2-7|TRBV19|.|once
CASSNPSTASYEQYF
TGTGCCAGTAGTAACCCCTCTACAGCTTCCTACGAGCAGTACTTC
>TRBJ1-2|TRBV7-9|TRBD1|once
CASSLFRDRANYGYTF
TGTGCCAGCAGCTTATTCCGGGACAGGGCTAACTATGGCTACACCTTC
>TRBJ1-2|TRBV18|TRBD1|.
CASSPGQDYGYTF
TGTGCCAGCTCACCAGGACAGGACTATGGCTACACCTTC
>TRBJ1-1|TRBV5-5|.|once
CASSPEGVTNTEAFF
TGTGCCAGCAGCCCCGAAGGGGTAACCAACACTGAAGCTTTCTTT
>TRBJ1-1|TRBV25-1|.|.
CASSPRGSNTEAFF
TGTGCCAGCAGCCCTAGGGGCTCGAACACTGAAGCTTTCTTT
>TRBJ1-4|TRBV6-1|TRBD1|.
CASSGGDSLSGVKLFF
TGTGCCAGCAGTGGGGGGGACAGCCTATCGGGGGTAAAACTGTTTTTT
>TRBJ2-1|TRBV30|.|.
CAWSVTGEQFF
TGTGCCTGGAGTGTCACGGGTGAGCAGTTCTTC
>TRBJ2-3|TRBV7-2|.|.
CASSLDMRSDTQYF
TGTGCCAGCAGCTTAGATATGCGGTCAGATACGCAGTATTTT
>TRBJ1-5|TRBV30|.|.
CAWTGDGSSNQPQHF
TGTGCCTGGACAGGGGATGGGTCGAGCAATCAGCCCCAGCATTTT
>TRBJ1-2|TRBV14|TRBD1|.
CASRPGQNYGYTF
TGTGCCAGCAGACCGGGACAGAACTATGGCTACACCTTC
>TRBJ1-3|TRBV6-6|.|.
CASSFTGNTIYF
TGTGCCAGCAGTTTCACTGGAAACACCATATATTTT
>TRBJ1-5|TRBV30|.|.
CAGNRDGQPQHF
TGTGCCGGAAACAGGGACGGTCAGCCCCAGCATTTT
>TRBJ2-7|TRBV5-5|TRBD2|.
CASRTSGGYEQYF
TGTGCCAGTCGGACTAGCGGGGGGTACGAGCAGTACTTC
>TRBJ2-5|TRBV7-9|TRBD1|.
CASSLGGQGALETQYF
TGTGCCAGCAGCTTAGGAGGGCAGGGGGCACTGGAGACCCAGTACTTC
>TRBJ1-2|TRBV19|TRBD1|.
CASTGTAGTGTYGYTF
TGTGCCAGTACCGGAACCGCCGGGACAGGGACCTATGGCTACACCTTC
>TRBJ1-1|TRBV2|TRBD1|.
CASRTGQQRYAEAFF
TGTGCCAGCAGAACGGGACAGCAGCGTTACGCTGAAGCTTTCTTT
>TRBJ2-1|TRBV29-1|TRBD2|.
CSVVGGAGYNEQFF
TGCAGCGTTGTGGGGGGAGCGGGGTACAATGAGCAGTTCTTC
>TRBJ1-4|TRBV5-1|.|.
CASSPRGTTNEKLFF
TGCGCCAGCAGCCCCCGGGGGACAACTAATGAAAAACTGTTTTTT
>TRBJ2-7|TRBV9|.|.
CASSPNLSYEQYF
TGTGCCAGCAGCCCCAACCTCTCCTACGAGCAGTACTTC
>TRBJ2-2|TRBV7-6|.|.
CASSPQSPPGELFF
TGTGCCAGCAGCCCCCAGTCGCCCCCCGGGGAGCTGTTTTTT
>TRBJ2-5|TRBV24-1|TRBD2|.
CATSDPGTRGPQETQYF
TGTGCCACCAGTGACCCGGGGACTAGAGGCCCCCAAGAGACCCAGTACTTC
>TRBJ1-5|TRBV5-1|.|.
CASSEIVGEPQHF
TGCGCCAGCAGCGAGATAGTGGGGGAGCCCCAGCATTTT
>TRBJ1-5|TRBV24-1|TRBD1|.
CATSGTGGQGQPQHF
TGTGCCACCAGTGGGACAGGGGGCCAAGGTCAGCCCCAGCATTTT
>TRBJ1-2|TRBV3-1/TRBV3-2|.|.
CASSQEFRGVDGYTF
TGTGCCAGCAGCCAAGAATTCAGGGGTGTTGATGGCTACACCTTC
>TRBJ1-3|TRBV30|.|.
CAWGRLSGNTIYF
TGTGCCTGGGGCCGGCTTTCTGGAAACACCATATATTTT
>TRBJ1-5|TRBV19|.|.
CASQGPGNQPQHF
TGTGCCAGTCAGGGTCCGGGCAATCAGCCCCAGCATTTT
>TRBJ2-1|TRBV6-5|.|.
CASSYDRGSPYNEQFF
TGTGCCAGCAGTTACGACCGGGGTAGTCCCTACAATGAGCAGTTCTTC
>TRBJ2-1|TRBV12-3/TRBV12-4|.|.
CASSLAGGQFF
TGTGCCAGCAGTTTAGCGGGGGGGCAGTTCTTC
>TRBJ2-2|TRBV7-9|TRBD2|once
CASSSLSGRSTGELFF
TGTGCCAGCAGCTCCCTAAGCGGGAGATCCACCGGGGAGCTGTTTTTT
>TRBJ2-7|TRBV10-1|.|.
CASSDLGRDYEQYF
TGCGCCAGCAGTGATCTTGGCAGGGACTACGAGCAGTACTTC
>TRBJ1-3|TRBV30|.|.
CAWATGGGGNTIYF
TGTGCCTGGGCGACGGGAGGGGGAGGAAACACCATATATTTT
>TRBJ1-1|TRBV19|.|.
CASSPEQGNTEAFF
TGTGCCAGTAGTCCGGAACAGGGTAACACTGAAGCTTTCTTT
>TRBJ1-1|TRBV9|.|.
CASSPKGTFAEAFF
TGTGCCAGCAGCCCCAAGGGGACGTTCGCTGAAGCTTTCTTT
>TRBJ2-2|TRBV29-1|.|few
CSVEDLGTGELFF
TGCAGCGTTGAAGATCTGGGCACCGGGGAGCTGTTTTTT
>TRBJ1-1|TRBV6-4|.|.
CASSYQGGANTEAFF
TGTGCCAGCAGTTATCAAGGGGGGGCGAACACTGAAGCTTTCTTT
>TRBJ2-3|TRBV18|TRBD2|once
CASSPNLQRGTSTDTQYF
TGTGCCAGCTCACCAAATCTTCAGCGGGGAACTAGCACAGATACGCAGTATTTT
>TRBJ1-2|TRBV2|.|.
CASIPFWAGDSSNYGYTF
TGTGCCAGCATACCCTTTTGGGCAGGAGATTCTTCTAACTATGGCTACACCTTC
>TRBJ2-3|TRBV2|.|.
CASRQTGMGTDTQYF
TGTGCCAGCAGGCAAACAGGGATGGGCACAGATACGCAGTATTTT